The 5 T cell receptor beta chains given below trace back to one sample, sequenced in a study of PD-1 blockade in classical Hodgkin lymphoma. Every patient was affected by relapse after autologous stem cell transplantation, while exposure to brentuximab vedotin was not uniform. TCRdb keeps only in-frame clones here, not all; method: immunoSEQ multiplex PCR. The sample includes about 40,000 clones, 87% of them seen just once. The source material was peripheral blood mononuclear cells (PBMCs), sampled at baseline. The receptors were sampled from a human donor with classical Hodgkin lymphoma.

The J gene is TRBJ2-5, the V gene TRBV2, with 12 bases fitting TRBD1. In germline, CDR1 is SNHLY, CDR2 FYNNEI. The ends lost 6 bases at V and 4 bases at J; junction bases unmatched: 9. The CDR3 is 16 residues long. The CDR3 spells CASRGTGTGGVETQYF. The CDR3 DNA sequence: TGTGCCAGCAGAGGGACCGGGACAGGGGGCGTAGAGACCCAGTACTTC.

This clone was picked up one time. DNA for the CDR3: TGTGCCAGCAGCTTGCGTGGGGGGGCCTACGAGCAGTACTTC. This gives the protein CASSLRGGAYEQYF. V is TRBV5-6 and J is TRBJ2-7; TRBD2 aligns across 7 bases. Losses at the gene ends were 1 base for V and 2 bases for J; bases not matched to a gene: 3. There are 14 residues in the CDR3. Germline V lookup: CDR1 SGHDT, CDR2 YYEEEE.

The chain links TRBV4-2 to TRBJ2-2; 10 bases align to TRBD2. From germline, CDR1 is LGHNA and CDR2 YNFKEQ. The CDR3 extends over 17 amino acids. V lost 3 bases, J lost 0 bases, and 4 bases stayed unmatched. The CDR3 nucleotides read TGTGCCAGCAGCCAGCCCCTAGCGGGAGCGAACACCGGGGAGCTGTTTTTT. Amino acid sequence: CASSQPLAGANTGELFF.

This clone was detected only once. The chain links TRBV19 to TRBJ1-5; 9 nucleotides match TRBD1. J gave up 6 bases and V 5 bases, and 11 bases lay outside the gene matches. The CDR3 has 16 amino acids. From germline, CDR1 is LNHDA and CDR2 SQIVND (reference sequence). The CDR3 sequence is CASSSWTGVISQPQHF. In DNA form, the CDR3 reads TGTGCCAGTAGTTCCTGGACAGGGGTCATAAGTCAGCCCCAGCATTTT.

The chain links TRBV5-6 to TRBJ2-7; no clear D. CDR1 and CDR2 from the germline V gene are SGHDT and YYEEEE. This CDR3 is built from 13 residues. Trimming removed 4 bases at V and 2 bases at J, with 10 bases between. CDR3 in amino acids: CASSRPPAYEQYF. The DNA for the CDR3 is TGTGCCAGCAGCCGCCCTCCCGCCTACGAGCAGTACTTC.